Sequencing of this T cell receptor beta chain was carried out in a study of regulatory T cells in long-lasting Graves disease. Study results and caveats: Persistent Graves' patients showed less TCR diversity than newly diagnosed patients showed.

The time point is: newly diagnosed GD, antithyroid drugs for less than 3 months. Extracted PBMC RNA gave rise to the TCR library. From an endocrinology department in Xi'an, China, came the patients. The CDR3 totals 14 residues. Germline CDR1 is KGHSH and CDR2 is LQKENI. V was clipped by 0 bases and J by 2 bases, with 8 bases between them. iRepertoire HTBI primers and Arm-PCR of CDR3 regions built TCR beta libraries. MiXCR, applied by TCRdb to the multiplex PCR reads, yields one record per CDR3 protein. The data show a few hundred thousand distinct CDR3 sequences, around 17% seen once. Ten or more counts support this clonotype. The antigen is undetermined. The data were also submitted as part of a second study, on T cells in Graves' hyperthyroidism and ophthalmopathy. According to that study: Patients with uncontrolled infections, other autoimmune diseases, pregnancy or lactation were excluded. Using the HTBI primer set, a first-round RT-PCR was run on the TCR CDR3.

Here the sequenced sample was peripheral blood mononuclear cells (PBMCs), taken at new diagnosis, from a patient treated with antithyroid drugs. The source is a man in his forties with Graves disease. This chain uses TRBV18 with TRBJ2-7; perhaps TRBD2 as D (5 bases). The CDR3 is CASSPPGNPYEQYF. The CDR3 DNA is TGTGCCAGCTCACCACCCGGGAACCCCTACGAGCAGTACTTC.